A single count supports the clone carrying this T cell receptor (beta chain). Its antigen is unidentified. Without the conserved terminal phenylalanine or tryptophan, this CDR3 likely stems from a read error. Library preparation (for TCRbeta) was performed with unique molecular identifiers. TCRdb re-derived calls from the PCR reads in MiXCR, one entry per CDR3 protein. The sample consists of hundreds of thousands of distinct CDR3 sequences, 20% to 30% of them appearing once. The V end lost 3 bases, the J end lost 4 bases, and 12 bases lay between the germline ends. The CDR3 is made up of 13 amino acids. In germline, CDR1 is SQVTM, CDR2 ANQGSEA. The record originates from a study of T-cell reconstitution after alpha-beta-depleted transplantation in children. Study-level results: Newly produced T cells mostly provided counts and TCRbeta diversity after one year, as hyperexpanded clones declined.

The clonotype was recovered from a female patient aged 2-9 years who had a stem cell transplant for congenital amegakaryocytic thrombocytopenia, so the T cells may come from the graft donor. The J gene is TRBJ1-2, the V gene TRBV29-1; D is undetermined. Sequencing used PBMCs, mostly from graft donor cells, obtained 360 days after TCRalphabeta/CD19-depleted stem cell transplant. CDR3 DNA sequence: TGCAGCGTTGATGAAGGGTTTGGCTATGGCTACACCTAC. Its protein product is CSVDEGFGYGYTY.